This T cell receptor beta chain was obtained from a study of blood T cell repertoires in COVID-19. Study overall: The United States, Italy and Spain were the sources of the acute and convalescent COVID-19 samples. In each case, the material was cDNA or gDNA derived from T cells, B-cell-depleted T cells, or PBMCs.

Authors' methods: Estimates of nucleated cell counts were drawn from the amplification of reference gene primers. The repertoire was sequenced with immunoSEQ multiplex PCR; TCRdb's copy has only in-frame clones and lacks some. For V, J and clone size, that table is used; D and trimming come from the DNA. The sample includes 60,000 to 95,000 clones, about 92% of them seen just once. This clone was counted a single time. Between the trimmed V and J ends, which lost 4 bases and 0 bases, there was a span of 13 bases. Germline V gene data show CDR1 as SGDLS and CDR2 as YYNGEE. The CDR3 has 16 residues. The chain carries TRBV9 and TRBJ1-4; maybe TRBD1 (6 bases). Sequencing input: peripheral blood. This receptor was identified in a woman of 80 years or more with active or convalescent COVID-19. The CDR3 coding sequence is TGTGCCAGCAGCTCCCAGGGGAGCGCAACTAATGAAAAACTGTTTTTT. This translates into CASSSQGSATNEKLFF.